The present T cell receptor (beta chain) was sequenced within a study of cytomegalovirus exposure and HLA in healthy donors. General study results and limits: Reportedly, a later analysis found an Asian-associated ancestry cluster had fewer N-insertions than the approximately 640-donor mean. Reportedly, HLA-A and HLA-B alleles of most subjects were accurately predicted from TCR beta.

60 Vbeta and 13 Jbeta primers were used in PCR. TCRdb keeps only in-frame clones here, not all; method: immunoSEQ multiplex PCR. The sample has some 90,000 clones, over 75% seen once. Worth noting for this clone: The antigen is unknown.

This CDR3 is 13 amino acids long. Trimming removed 5 bases from V and 2 bases from J, with 10 bases in between. The germline CDR1 and CDR2 sequences are MDHEN and SYDVKM. Source material: PBMCs. The receptor's source is a male donor in good health and CMV-seropositive. This sequence joins TRBV28 and TRBJ2-7, with a tentative D call TRBD2 (6 bases). For the CDR3, the DNA is TGTGCCAGCAGTGCGGGATTACCCTACGAGCAGTACTTC. It yields the protein CASSAGLPYEQYF.